The entry below gives a single T cell receptor (beta chain) sequence along with its context. This sample was included in a study of blood T cell repertoires in COVID-19. Study background: The study drew acute and convalescent COVID-19 samples from the United States, Italy and Spain. Sources were T cells, B-cell-depleted T cells, or PBMCs; the material itself was cDNA or gDNA.

How the authors handled the data: Reference gene primer amplification gave estimated nucleated cell counts. TCRdb's table, derived via immunoSEQ multiplex PCR, lists solely in-frame clones and lacks some. The V and J calls and the clone size are those of that table, but D and trimming were determined from the DNA. The sample lists approximately 62,000 clones, over 80% seen once, with approximately 8.8% in the top ten. This CDR3 contains 14 residues. The germline V gene has CDR1 MNHEY and CDR2 SVGEGT. Trimming removed 5 bases from V and 6 bases from J, with 14 bases in between. J is TRBJ2-1 and V is TRBV6-2 or TRBV6-3, with D possibly being TRBD1 (6 bases). This TCR was recovered from a human donor with active COVID-19. The donor label of this sample is uncertain. The sequenced material came from peripheral blood. CDR3 amino acids: CASSLLQGPNEQFF. CDR3 bases: TGTGCCAGCAGTCTATTACAGGGACCCAATGAGCAGTTCTTC.